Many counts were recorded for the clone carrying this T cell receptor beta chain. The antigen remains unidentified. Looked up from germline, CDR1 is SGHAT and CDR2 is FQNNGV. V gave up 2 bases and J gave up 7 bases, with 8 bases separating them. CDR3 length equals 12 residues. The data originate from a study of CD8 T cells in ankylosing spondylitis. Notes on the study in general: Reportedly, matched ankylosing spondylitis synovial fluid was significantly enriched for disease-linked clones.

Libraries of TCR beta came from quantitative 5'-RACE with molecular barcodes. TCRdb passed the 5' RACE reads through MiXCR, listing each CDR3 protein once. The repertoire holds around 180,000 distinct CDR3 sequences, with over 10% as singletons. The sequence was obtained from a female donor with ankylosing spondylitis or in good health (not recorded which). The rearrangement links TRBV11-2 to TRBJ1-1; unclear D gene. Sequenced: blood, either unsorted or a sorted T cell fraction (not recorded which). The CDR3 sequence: CASSLWRREAFF. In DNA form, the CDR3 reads TGTGCCAGCAGCTTATGGCGGCGTGAAGCTTTCTTT. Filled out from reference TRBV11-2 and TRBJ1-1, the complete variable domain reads EAGVAQSPRYKIIEKRQSVAFWCNPISGHATLYWYQQILGQGPKLLIQFQNNGVVDDSQLPKDRFSAERLKGVDSTLKIQPAKLEDSAVYLCASSLWRREAFFGQGTRLTVV.